These 29 T cell receptor beta chains were sequenced from one sample in a study of vaccination effects on CD4 cells after COVID-19 (dated 2022 in TCRdb). Library preparation used the immunoSEQ multiplex PCR assay. The source is immuneACCESS, and TCRdb retained only in-frame sequences with V and J called. Part of the clones is not carried over; for the studies checked, unresolved V genes explain less than half of this, and the remainder is unexplained. The sample contains roughly 23,000 clones, 70% to 80% of them found a single time. Around 17% of the sample is taken by the ten largest. Their target antigens are unknown. The ViraFEST assay stimulated PBMC with viral peptide pools and then used TCR sequencing to identify antigen-specific CD4+ T cell clonotypes by expansion. After approximately eleven days of culture, CD4+ T cells were isolated with the EasySep CD4+ T cell isolation kit. Convalescent patients had PCR-confirmed SARS-CoV-2 infection between March and December 2020, before Alpha, Beta and Delta variants emerged in the United States.

Specimen: CD4+ T cells from PBMCs cultured with SARS-CoV-2 spike peptides, collected before COVID-19 vaccination. Sample cell subset or site, as interpreted from the label and publication: SARS-CoV-2 spike overlapping peptide pool stimulation. Receptors originate from a human donor who had a prior SARS-CoV-2 infection.

This chain joins TRBV10-3 and TRBJ2-7; possibly TRBD1 for D (5 bases). Between the trimmed V and J ends, which lost 3 bases and 8 bases, there was a span of 17 bases. This CDR3 comprises 14 residues. Per the germline V gene, CDR1 is ENHRY and CDR2 is SYGVKD. CDR3: CAISDGHPPFQQYF. Written as DNA, the CDR3 is TGTGCCATCAGTGACGGACATCCCCCCTTCCAGCAGTACTTC.

The chain is built from TRBV10-3 and TRBJ2-5; D is unclear. The ends were cut back, 4 bases at V and 1 base at J, with 13 bases in the middle. This CDR3 region has 15 residues. Germline V gives CDR1 ENHRY, CDR2 SYGVKD. The CDR3 DNA is TGTGCCATCAGTGCTGGCATCCCGCTCCAAGAGACCCAGTACTTC. Translated: CAISAGIPLQETQYF.

The chain is built from TRBV9 and TRBJ2-1; 7 bases match TRBD2. With V trimmed by 3 bases and J by 4 bases, 13 bases remained unmatched. Germline CDR1 SGDLS, CDR2 YYNGEE. The CDR3 is 17 amino acids. The CDR3 here is CASSGGSSGATYNEQFF. The DNA for the CDR3 is TGTGCCAGCAGCGGGGGTAGCAGCGGGGCGACGTACAATGAGCAGTTCTTC.

The count of this clone is one. The CDR3 here is CASKERASNEKLFF. The CDR3 bases are TGTGCCAGTAAGGAGCGGGCGTCTAATGAAAAACTGTTTTTT. The chain joins TRBV19 to TRBJ1-4; unclear D gene. The CDR3 has 14 residues. The ends were cut back, 7 bases at V and 3 bases at J, with 12 bases in the middle. CDR1 is LNHDA and CDR2 is SQIVND in the germline V gene (reference sequence).

This clone was recorded a few times. The chain has TRBV4-3 and TRBJ2-1; D may be TRBD1 (5 bases). The V end lost 0 bases, the J end lost 5 bases, and 11 bases lay between the germline ends. Germline lookup yields CDR1 LGHNA and CDR2 YSLEER. The CDR3 length is 15 residues. The chain's CDR3 is CASSQDRRGNNEQFF. For the CDR3, the DNA is TGCGCCAGCAGCCAAGATCGTAGGGGTAACAATGAGCAGTTCTTC.

This clone was found a few times. This chain connects TRBV4-1 to TRBJ1-2; possible D gene TRBD1, 6 bases. CDR1 MGHRA and CDR2 YSYEKL come from the germline V gene. Deletions cut 1 base from V and 6 bases from J, with 12 bases between. This CDR3 has 14 residues. The CDR3 DNA follows: TGCGCCAGCAGCCAAGTTCTGGGGGCCCATGGCTACACCTTC. This encodes CASSQVLGAHGYTF.

The chain recombines TRBV7-2 with TRBJ2-7; the match to TRBD1 covers 9 bases. Germline V gives CDR1 SGHTA, CDR2 FQGNSA. The length of the CDR3 is 15 residues. V gave up 2 bases and J gave up 4 bases; unmatched junction bases: 6. CDR3 nucleotides: TGTGCCAGCAGCTTAATGGGACAGGGTACTTACGAGCAGTACTTC. It yields the protein CASSLMGQGTYEQYF.

The V and J genes are TRBV2 and TRBJ2-7, with 12 bases aligning to TRBD1. V gave up 5 bases and J gave up 6 bases; unmatched junction bases: 5. This CDR3 contains 14 residues. Germline V gives CDR1 SNHLY, CDR2 FYNNEI. The CDR3 region is CASSSGTGGAEQYF. CDR3 nucleotides: TGTGCCAGCAGTTCCGGGACAGGGGGCGCCGAGCAGTACTTC.

The V and J genes are TRBV12-3 or TRBV12-4 and TRBJ2-3, with D perhaps assigned TRBD1 or TRBD2 (5 bases each). The V gene lost 8 bases and the J gene lost 4 bases, with 7 bases spanning the gap. The length of the CDR3 is 11 residues. The CDR3 coding sequence is TGTGCCAGCGGGACCTCAGATACGCAGTATTTT. Translation gives CASGTSDTQYF.

This clone was found a few times. The CDR3 DNA sequence: TGTGCCAGCTCACCCTGGACAGGCGTCGAAGCTTTCTTT. It specifies CASSPWTGVEAFF. The chain has TRBV18 and TRBJ1-1; 7 bases align to TRBD1. This CDR3 region has 13 residues. Germline V gene lookup returns CDR1 KGHSH and CDR2 LQKENI. The V and J ends lost 3 bases and 8 bases, in that order; junction bases with no gene match: 6.

The chain employs TRBV12-5 and TRBJ1-3, with D possibly matching TRBD1 (6 bases). Germline CDR1 LGHNT, CDR2 FRNRAP. Trimming removed 2 bases from V and 5 bases from J, with 16 bases in between. This CDR3 contains 16 residues. The CDR3 loop is CASGLHRDLSRNTIYF. The CDR3 DNA reads as TGTGCTAGTGGTTTGCACAGGGATCTCTCAAGAAACACCATATATTTT.

V and J are TRBV7-3 and TRBJ1-6; 7 positions agree with TRBD1. CDR1 is SGHTA, CDR2 FQGTGA, per germline. V was pared by 4 bases and J by 9 bases, with 3 bases of the junction left unmatched. This CDR3 has 13 residues. Here the CDR3 reads CASSSGQASPLHF. Written as DNA, the CDR3 is TGTGCCAGCAGCTCAGGACAGGCTTCACCCCTCCACTTT.

This clone was seen only a few times. The genes are TRBV4-1 and TRBJ1-2; tentative D call: TRBD1 (5 bases). This CDR3 comprises 15 residues. Germline assignment: CDR1 MGHRA and CDR2 YSYEKL. V gave up 1 base and J gave up 4 bases, with 13 bases separating them. The CDR3 loop reads CASSQGGDDGYGYTF. CDR3 coding DNA: TGCGCCAGCAGCCAAGGAGGGGATGACGGCTATGGCTACACCTTC.

In nucleotides, the CDR3 is TGCGCCAGCAGCCAAGTTCCAGTTCTGGGCAATGAGCAGTTCTTC. Translating it yields CASSQVPVLGNEQFF. The J gene is TRBJ2-1, the V gene TRBV4-1; D uncertain. The CDR3 consists of 15 residues. V was shortened by 1 base and J by 6 bases, with 13 bases between the two germline ends. Germline CDR1 reads MGHRA; CDR2 reads YSYEKL.

The V call is TRBV19, the J call TRBJ2-7, with D tentatively TRBD1 (5 bases). Germline CDR1 is LNHDA and CDR2 is SQIVND (reference sequence). The ends were cut back, 6 bases at V and 3 bases at J, with 9 bases in the middle. The CDR3 sequence is 12 residues long. The CDR3 sequence: CASSQTGYEQYF. CDR3 in DNA: TGTGCCAGTAGCCAAACAGGCTACGAGCAGTACTTC.

As regards this clone: Mismatch with germline at one junction end may stem from a read error. The J gene is TRBJ2-4, the V gene TRBV3-1 (or the pseudogene TRBV3-2); 11 positions match TRBD2. The CDR3 spans 16 residues. Germline V lookup: CDR1 LGHDT, CDR2 YNNKEL (reference sequence). CDR3 in DNA: TGTGCCAGCAGCATCGGGACTAGCGGTGAGAGAGGGGTGCCGCACTTC. Translated: CASSIGTSGERGVPHF.

The rearrangement joins TRBV12-3 or TRBV12-4 to TRBJ1-2; the D is unclear. V was pared by 6 bases and J by 8 bases, with 10 bases between. This CDR3 spans 11 amino acids. This chain's CDR3 is CASSQHGGYTF. DNA of the CDR3: TGTGCCAGCAGCCAACATGGGGGCTACACCTTC.

The genes are TRBV4-2 and TRBJ1-5; TRBD1 agrees at 10 bases. Per the germline V gene, CDR1 is LGHNA and CDR2 is YNFKEQ. The CDR3 extends over 14 amino acids. Trimming removed 4 bases from V and 6 bases from J; junction bases left unmatched: 3. The CDR3 loop is CASSRDRGVQPQHF. For the CDR3, the DNA is TGTGCCAGCAGCCGGGACAGGGGTGTTCAGCCCCAGCATTTT.

This clone qualifies as medium-sized. This chain uses TRBV11-2 with TRBJ2-1; 11 nucleotides align to TRBD2. The CDR3 has 17 residues. Germline V gives CDR1 SGHAT, CDR2 FQNNGV. V was pared by 0 bases and J by 8 bases, with 9 bases of the junction left unmatched. The CDR3 DNA sequence: TGTGCCAGCAGCTTAGATCAGGTAGCGGGGGGGGGAGATGAGCAGTTCTTC. This gives the protein CASSLDQVAGGGDEQFF.

This sequence joins TRBV3-1 (or the pseudogene TRBV3-2) and TRBJ2-5, with no clear D. Germline V lookup: CDR1 LGHDT, CDR2 YNNKEL (reference sequence). CDR3 length: 14 residues. Trimming removed 6 bases at V and 1 base at J, with 12 bases between. The CDR3 region is CASRHLGFQETQYF. In nucleotides, the CDR3 is TGTGCCAGCAGACATTTGGGGTTCCAAGAGACCCAGTACTTC.

This chain joins TRBV11-3 and TRBJ2-5; perhaps TRBD1 as D (6 bases). Germline CDR1 is SGHNT and CDR2 is YENEEA. With 1 base removed from V and 4 bases from J, the gap between germline ends came to 10 bases. The CDR3 is made up of 14 amino acids. The CDR3 region is CASSLGQAVETQYF. In DNA, the CDR3 is TGTGCCAGCAGCTTAGGACAGGCGGTAGAGACCCAGTACTTC. Looking up the rest from reference TRBV11-3 and TRBJ2-5 gives the full variable domain: EAGVVQSPRYKIIEKKQPVAFWCNPISGHNTLYWYLQNLGQGPELLIRYENEEAVDDSQLPKDRFSAERLKGVDSTLKIQPAELGDSAVYLCASSLGQAVETQYFGPGTRLLVL.

The chain employs TRBV4-3 and TRBJ2-2; either TRBD1 or TRBD2 may fit D (5 bases each). V was pared by 3 bases and J by 2 bases, with 7 bases between. The CDR3 totals 14 residues. Germline CDR1 reads LGHNA; CDR2 reads YSLEER. CDR3 residues: CASSHRDNTGELFF. The CDR3 DNA is TGCGCCAGCAGCCATAGGGACAACACCGGGGAGCTGTTTTTT.

The chain employs TRBV10-3 and TRBJ2-3, with 13 positions matching TRBD2. The CDR3 consists of 17 residues. The V and J ends lost 4 bases and 0 bases, in that order; junction bases with no gene match: 4. The V gene's germline CDR1 is ENHRY and CDR2 SYGVKD. This CDR3 reads CAISGTSGGKSTDTQYF. CDR3 nucleotides: TGTGCCATCAGTGGGACTAGCGGGGGTAAAAGCACAGATACGCAGTATTTT.

A few counts support this clone. The chain joins TRBV12-5 to TRBJ1-3; TRBD1 agrees at 10 bases. In germline, CDR1 is LGHNT, CDR2 FRNRAP. After removal of 7 bases from V and 4 bases from J, the junction contained 4 bases not matched to a gene. The CDR3 totals 14 residues. The CDR3 DNA is TGTGCTAGTGACGACAGGGGGCTAGGAAACACCATATATTTT. As protein: CASDDRGLGNTIYF.

The chain has TRBV28 and TRBJ1-4; D possibly corresponds to TRBD1 (6 bases). The V and J ends lost 8 bases and 14 bases respectively, with 15 bases between them. This CDR3 is built from 11 residues. CDR1 is MDHEN and CDR2 is SYDVKM in the germline V gene. CDR3 residues: CASEGTPFLFF. The DNA of the CDR3 is TGTGCCAGCGAAGGGACACCCTTTCTGTTTTTT.

This rearrangement joins TRBV2 to TRBJ2-6; D is possibly TRBD1 or TRBD2 (6 bases each). Trimming stripped 2 bases from V and 4 bases from J, with 12 bases between. The germline V gene encodes CDR1 SNHLY and CDR2 FYNNEI. The CDR3 runs 16 residues. CDR3 sequence (DNA): TGTGCCAGCAGTGAAAGGAGGGGGTCCGGGGCCAACGTCCTGACTTTC. Protein sequence: CASSERRGSGANVLTF.

V usage is TRBV11-1 and J usage is TRBJ2-2, with D possibly TRBD2 on 6 matching bases. There are 14 residues in the CDR3. The V end was cut by 1 base, the J end by 6 bases, with 9 bases between. The germline V gene has CDR1 SGHAT and CDR2 FQDESV (reference sequence). DNA of the CDR3: TGTGCCAGCAGCTTAGTTCGGGGGTCCGGGGAGCTGTTTTTT. Protein product: CASSLVRGSGELFF.

The chain carries TRBV7-2 and TRBJ2-1; D is possibly TRBD1 (6 bases). Germline values: CDR1 SGHTA, CDR2 FQGNSA. The V and J ends lost 5 bases and 2 bases respectively, with 16 bases between them. The CDR3 has 16 amino acids. The CDR3: CASSVQGAFTYNEQFF. The CDR3 bases are TGTGCCAGCAGCGTACAGGGCGCCTTCACCTACAATGAGCAGTTCTTC.

This chain links TRBV5-8 with TRBJ2-5, with D perhaps TRBD2 (5 bases). V was clipped by 1 base and J by 4 bases, with 14 bases between them. Germline CDR1 reads SGHTS; CDR2 reads YDEGEE. The CDR3 has 15 amino acids. The CDR3 protein is CASSLKRGAGETQYF. The CDR3 DNA follows: TGTGCCAGCAGCTTGAAACGCGGTGCGGGAGAGACCCAGTACTTC.